This T cell receptor (beta chain) is from a study of blood T cell repertoires in COVID-19. The overall study: Acute and convalescent COVID-19 specimens originated in the United States, Italy and Spain. PBMCs, B-cell-depleted T cells, or T cells provided the cDNA or gDNA that made up the material.

With 7 bases clipped from V and 9 bases from J, the junction kept 10 bases outside the gene matches. The V gene's germline CDR1 is LNHDA and CDR2 SQIVND (reference sequence). The CDR3 is made up of 15 amino acids. What the recovered Cohort 3 donors had was two negative PCRs, clearance, or symptom resolution. As processed by the authors: Using reference gene primer amplification, nucleated cell counts were estimated. The table came from immunoSEQ multiplex PCR; TCRdb's copy has only in-frame clones and leaves some out. V, J and clone size reflect that table, while D and trimming were determined from the DNA. The table lists a few hundred thousand clones, approximately 84% of them singletons.

The rearrangement links TRBV19 to TRBJ2-1, with TRBD2 identical over 12 bases. Sequenced input: PBMCs or T cells enriched from blood (not recorded which). This receptor was taken from a man aged 40-55 years who had recovered from COVID-19. CDR3 bases: TGTGCCAGTAATCGGCTAGCGGGAGGGTTTGGTGAGCAGTTCTTC. Translating it yields CASNRLAGGFGEQFF.